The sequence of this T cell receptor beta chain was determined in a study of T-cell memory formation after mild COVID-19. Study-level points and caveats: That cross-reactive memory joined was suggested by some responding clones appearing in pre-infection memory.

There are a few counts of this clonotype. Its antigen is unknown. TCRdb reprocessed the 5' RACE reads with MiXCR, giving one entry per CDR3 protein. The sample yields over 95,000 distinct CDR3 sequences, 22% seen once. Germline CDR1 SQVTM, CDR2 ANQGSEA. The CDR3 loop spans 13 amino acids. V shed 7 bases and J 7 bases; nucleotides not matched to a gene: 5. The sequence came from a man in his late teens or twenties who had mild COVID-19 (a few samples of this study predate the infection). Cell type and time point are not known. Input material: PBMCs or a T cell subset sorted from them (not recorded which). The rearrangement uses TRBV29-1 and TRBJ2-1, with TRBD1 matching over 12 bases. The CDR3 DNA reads TGCAGCGCTGGGACAGGGGGCTGGAATGAGCAGTTCTTC. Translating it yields CSAGTGGWNEQFF.